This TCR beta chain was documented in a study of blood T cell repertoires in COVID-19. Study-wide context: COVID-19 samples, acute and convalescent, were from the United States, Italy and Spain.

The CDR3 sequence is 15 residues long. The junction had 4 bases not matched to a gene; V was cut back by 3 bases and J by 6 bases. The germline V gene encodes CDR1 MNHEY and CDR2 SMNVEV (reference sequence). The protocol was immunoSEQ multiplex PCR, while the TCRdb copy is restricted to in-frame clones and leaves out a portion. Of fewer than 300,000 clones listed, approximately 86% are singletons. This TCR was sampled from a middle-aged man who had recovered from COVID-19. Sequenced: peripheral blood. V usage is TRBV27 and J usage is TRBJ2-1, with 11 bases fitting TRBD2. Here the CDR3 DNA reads TGTGCCAGCAGTTTCCTAGCGGGGGGTAGCAATGAGCAGTTCTTC. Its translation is CASSFLAGGSNEQFF.